The 26 T cell receptor beta chains in this list originate from one sample, sequenced in a study of T cells in Graves' hyperthyroidism and ophthalmopathy (dated by TCRdb to the late 2010s). The library relied on multiplex PCR. For sequencing, an Illumina HiSeq 2000 was employed. The TCR beta CDR3 regions were amplified from the RNA transcripts. The TCR CDR3 was subjected to a first round of RT-PCR using the HTBI primer set and the Qiagen OneStep RT-PCR kit. TCRdb handled the public reads itself, with Q25 trimming in fastp and clone calling in MiXCR, and kept productive beta chains. Duplicate CDR3 protein sequences are folded into a single record with the most common DNA and genes. The sample table contains approximately 350,000 distinct CDR3 sequences; only one count was recorded for roughly 15% of them. The biggest ten clones account for around 20% of the sample. The source material was blood. The source of these receptors is a woman aged 55-70 years with Graves' ophthalmopathy.

The table lists this clonotype with a few counts. V usage is TRBV20-1 and J usage is TRBJ2-1; TRBD2 matches 10 bases. The V and J ends lost 4 bases and 4 bases, in that order; junction bases with no gene match: 7. The CDR3 spans 15 residues. The germline V gene encodes CDR1 DFQATT and CDR2 SNEGSKA (reference sequence). The CDR3 loop is CSATRLAGSYNEQFF. In nucleotides, the CDR3 is TGCAGTGCTACGCGACTAGCGGGTTCTTACAATGAGCAGTTCTTC.

In regard to this clonotype: At one end the junction does not follow the germline gene, possibly because of a read error. The J gene is TRBJ2-1, the V gene TRBV24-1, with 8 positions matching TRBD2. The CDR3 has 17 residues. Germline lookup yields CDR1 KGHDR and CDR2 SFDVKD. The DNA of the CDR3 is TGTACCACCAGTGAGCCACCGGGACTAGGGTCGGGCAATGAGCAGTTCTTC. It yields the protein CTTSEPPGLGSGNEQFF.

Note on this clonotype: The junction departs from germline at one end; a sequencing error may be responsible. The rearrangement joins TRBV29-1 to TRBJ2-5; D may be TRBD1 (5 bases). The CDR3 extends over 13 amino acids. The germline gives CDR1 SQVTM, CDR2 ANQGSEA. The CDR3 nucleotides read TGCAGCGTTGAAAAAGACAGCCAAGGGACCCAGTACTTC. Amino acids: CSVEKDSQGTQYF.

This clonotype has at least ten counts. This sequence joins TRBV20-1 and TRBJ1-5, with 9 nucleotides matching TRBD1. The CDR3 is 13 amino acids. The germline gives CDR1 DFQATT, CDR2 SNEGSKA (reference sequence). V lost 6 bases to trimming and J lost 6 bases; unmatched junction nucleotides: 6. The CDR3 DNA reads as TGCAGTGCAAGGGGACAGGGCAGTCAGCCCCAGCATTTT. Translated: CSARGQGSQPQHF.

The chain combines TRBV19 with TRBJ2-3, with D perhaps matching TRBD1 or TRBD2 (5 bases each). The germline V and J ends were trimmed by 5 bases and 5 bases, with 14 bases remaining between them. Germline assignment: CDR1 LNHDA and CDR2 SQIVND (reference sequence). The CDR3 spans 14 residues. CDR3 DNA sequence: TGTGCCAGTAGTCTGGGACGTCAGGGAGATACGCAGTATTTT. The encoded protein is CASSLGRQGDTQYF.

This clonotype was seen many times. The rearrangement uses TRBV12-3 or TRBV12-4 and TRBJ2-3, with a possible D match to TRBD2 (5 bases). V lost 5 bases and J lost 3, with 15 bases in between. CDR3 size: 15 residues. CDR3 DNA sequence: TGTGCCAGCAGTGCCGCTTTGGGAGTGACAGATACGCAGTATTTT. The encoded protein is CASSAALGVTDTQYF.

This clonotype was found many times. The V and J genes are TRBV12-3 or TRBV12-4 and TRBJ2-2, with no clear D. CDR3 length equals 12 residues. Trimming cost V 4 bases and J 5 bases, with 5 bases left between them. CDR3 DNA: TGTGCCAGCAGTTGGCGGACCGGGGAGCTGTTTTTT. This codes for CASSWRTGELFF.

This clonotype was detected ten times or more. V usage is TRBV28 and J usage is TRBJ2-7, with D possibly TRBD2 on 6 matching bases. Trimming removed 7 bases at V and 7 bases at J, with 11 bases between. Germline V gene sequence: CDR1 MDHEN, CDR2 SYDVKM. The CDR3 contains 11 residues. The chain's CDR3 is CASILGGEQYF. CDR3 nucleotides: TGTGCCAGCATCTTGGGGGGAGAGCAGTACTTC. Using reference TRBV28 and TRBJ2-7 for the parts outside the CDR3, the full variable domain is DVKVTQSSRYLVKRTGEKVFLECVQDMDHENMFWYRQDPGLGLRLIYFSYDVKMKEKGDIPEGYSVSREKKERFSLILESASTNQTSMYLCASILGGEQYFGPGTRLTVT.

The chain uses TRBV6-1 and TRBJ1-6; D might be TRBD1 (6 bases). The V gene's germline CDR1 is MNHNS and CDR2 SASEGT. The V and J ends lost 5 bases and 13 bases respectively, with 18 bases between them. The CDR3 spans 14 residues. CDR3 sequence: CASSKTGPGEPLHF. The CDR3, as DNA: TGTGCCAGCAGTAAGACAGGACCGGGCGAGCCCCTCCACTTT.

This clonotype occurred a few times. The chain links TRBV5-1 to TRBJ1-2; no definite D call. Germline V CDR1 and CDR2: SGHRS, YFSETQ. V was cut by 4 bases and J by 2 bases, with 15 bases left in between. The CDR3 has 15 residues. CDR3 sequence: CASSDPGRLNYGYTF. Here the CDR3 DNA reads TGCGCCAGCAGCGACCCCGGACGGCTGAACTATGGCTACACCTTC.

This clonotype has a handful of counts. The V gene is TRBV3-1, the J gene TRBJ2-4; 10 nucleotides line up with TRBD1. V lost 4 bases, J lost 2 bases, and 5 bases stayed unmatched. The length of the CDR3 is 16 residues. Germline V CDR1 and CDR2: LGHDT, YNNKEL (reference sequence). The CDR3 sequence: CASSRQGAGTKNIQYF. CDR3 sequence (DNA): TGTGCCAGCAGCCGACAGGGGGCAGGGACCAAAAACATTCAGTACTTC.

This clonotype was seen many times. V gene TRBV11-2 combines with J gene TRBJ2-3, with 10 bases matching TRBD2. V gave up 2 bases and J gave up 0 bases; unmatched junction bases: 8. CDR3 size: 18 residues. Germline lookup yields CDR1 SGHAT and CDR2 FQNNGV. This CDR3 reads CASSLRNLAGDSTDTQYF. The CDR3, as DNA: TGTGCCAGCAGCTTACGGAATCTAGCGGGAGACAGCACAGATACGCAGTATTTT.

This clonotype was seen repeatedly, ten times or more. The V gene is TRBV28, the J gene TRBJ2-1; TRBD2 is a possible D gene (5 bases). Trimming pared 8 bases from V and 9 bases from J, leaving 20 bases between. Germline V gives CDR1 MDHEN, CDR2 SYDVKM. The CDR3 extends over 14 amino acids. CDR3 in amino acids: CASSRPRSGGEQFF. The CDR3 DNA reads as TGTGCCAGCTCGAGGCCGCGGAGTGGAGGTGAGCAGTTCTTC.

This clonotype was seen only a few times. The rearrangement links TRBV6-1 to TRBJ2-5, with 9 bases aligning to TRBD1. This CDR3 is 13 amino acids long. The germline CDR1 and CDR2 sequences are MNHNS and SASEGT. The V and J ends lost 8 bases and 4 bases, in that order; junction bases with no gene match: 5. This chain's CDR3 is CASYRTGVETQYF. CDR3 bases: TGTGCCAGCTATCGGACAGGGGTAGAGACCCAGTACTTC.

The J gene is TRBJ1-1, the V gene TRBV28, with a possible D match to TRBD1 (6 bases). Germline lookup yields CDR1 MDHEN and CDR2 SYDVKM. V lost 7 bases, J lost 8 bases, and 11 bases lay in between. This CDR3 spans 11 amino acids. CDR3 sequence reads: CASKGQLEAFF. The CDR3 nucleotides are TGTGCCAGCAAAGGACAGCTGGAAGCTTTCTTT.

V gene TRBV28 combines with J gene TRBJ1-2, with D unresolved. This CDR3 is 10 amino acids long. Trimming took 8 bases from V and 7 from J, leaving 8 bases between them. CDR1 is MDHEN and CDR2 is SYDVKM in the germline V gene. The CDR3 loop reads CASGPVGYTF. The CDR3 DNA is TGTGCCAGCGGCCCGGTTGGCTACACCTTC.

The sample holds many counts of this clonotype. The chain combines TRBV7-2 with TRBJ2-7; a weak D match, TRBD2 (5 bases). This CDR3 is 14 amino acids long. Germline CDR1 SGHTA, CDR2 FQGNSA. V lost 1 base, J lost 1 base, and 8 bases lay in between. Written as DNA, the CDR3 is TGTGCCAGCAGCTTAGGAGCGGAGTCCTACGAGCAGTACTTC. As protein: CASSLGAESYEQYF.

This clonotype was detected ten times or more. The chain employs TRBV28 and TRBJ1-6; TRBD1 matches at 9 bases. V lost 3 bases, J lost 6 bases, and 3 bases stayed unmatched. Per the germline V gene, CDR1 is MDHEN and CDR2 is SYDVKM. This CDR3 is 15 amino acids long. The CDR3: CASSFQGQGNSPLHF. CDR3 nucleotide sequence: TGTGCCAGCAGTTTTCAGGGACAGGGTAATTCACCCCTCCACTTT.

This clonotype came up many times. This sequence joins TRBV29-1 and TRBJ2-7, with 9 bases lining up with TRBD1. V gave up 2 bases and J gave up 3 bases; unmatched junction bases: 8. This CDR3 region has 15 residues. The germline CDR1 and CDR2 sequences are SQVTM and ANQGSEA. The CDR3 nucleotides read TGCAGCGTTGAAAGAGGGACAGGGAGGGACTACGAGCAGTACTTC. Its translation is CSVERGTGRDYEQYF.

Ten or more counts support this clonotype. The V call is TRBV2, the J call TRBJ2-7; D remains ambiguous. Germline V gene sequence: CDR1 SNHLY, CDR2 FYNNEI. This CDR3 is 11 amino acids long. V was pared by 8 bases and J by 1 base, with 6 bases between. CDR3: CASVRSYEQYF. For the CDR3, the DNA is TGTGCCAGCGTCAGGTCCTACGAGCAGTACTTC.

This clonotype was observed a handful of times. The chain links TRBV5-1 to TRBJ2-7; no clear D. This CDR3 is built from 13 residues. CDR1 and CDR2 from the germline V gene are SGHRS and YFSETQ. Trimming shortened V by 0 bases and J by 6 bases, and 10 bases separated the two germline ends. The CDR3 loop is CASSLESNGEQYF. The DNA of the CDR3 is TGCGCCAGCAGCTTGGAAAGTAACGGCGAGCAGTACTTC.

This clonotype was observed many times. This chain uses TRBV3-1 with TRBJ2-7; weak D call: TRBD2 (5 bases). The length of the CDR3 is 12 residues. Between the trimmed V and J ends, which lost 4 bases and 5 bases, there was a span of 9 bases. Germline values: CDR1 LGHDT, CDR2 YNNKEL (reference sequence). CDR3 amino acids: CASSLGLDEQYF. CDR3 nucleotides: TGTGCCAGCAGCCTAGGACTGGACGAGCAGTACTTC.

Ten or more counts support this clonotype. The chain employs TRBV20-1 and TRBJ2-1, with 7 bases that match TRBD2. This CDR3 contains 15 residues. Germline V lookup: CDR1 DFQATT, CDR2 SNEGSKA (reference sequence). The junction had 14 bases not matched to a gene; V was cut back by 6 bases and J by 6 bases. The CDR3 is CSAKGEWEGGNEQFF. In nucleotides, the CDR3 is TGCAGTGCCAAAGGGGAGTGGGAGGGAGGCAATGAGCAGTTCTTC.

The J gene is TRBJ2-3, the V gene TRBV6-5; D is possibly TRBD2 (5 bases). The germline V and J ends were trimmed by 0 bases and 5 bases, with 9 bases remaining between them. This CDR3 region has 14 residues. CDR1 and CDR2 from the germline V gene are MNHEY and SVGAGI. CDR3 sequence (DNA): TGTGCCAGCAGTTACTCTATGGGGAGAGATACGCAGTATTTT. Its translation is CASSYSMGRDTQYF.

This clonotype was found a few times. One base away lies a much larger clone, so this may be a sequencing read error. The chain uses TRBV12-3 or TRBV12-4 and TRBJ2-1; no clear D gene. CDR3 length equals 10 residues. Deletions cut 5 bases from V and 5 bases from J, with 1 base between. The CDR3 protein is CASSHNEQFF. For the CDR3, the DNA is TGTGCCAGCAGTCACAATGAGCAGTTCTTC.

Ten or more counts support this clonotype. This chain connects TRBV28 to TRBJ1-5, with D perhaps matching TRBD1 (5 bases). Germline lookup yields CDR1 MDHEN and CDR2 SYDVKM. CDR3 length: 14 residues. Trimming removed 7 bases at V and 3 bases at J, with 13 bases between. The CDR3 region is CASMQGFTNQPQHF. DNA for the CDR3: TGTGCCAGCATGCAGGGATTTACCAATCAGCCCCAGCATTTT.